Given below is one T cell receptor beta chain in context. What it binds is unknown. Germline lookup yields CDR1 MNHNY and CDR2 SVGAGI (reference sequence). Trimming cost V 6 bases and J 0 bases, with 15 bases left between them. The CDR3 has 16 amino acids. This table comes from immunoSEQ multiplex PCR, and its TCRdb copy is limited to in-frame clones, with some not included. The sample has 90,000 to 140,000 clones, around 80% seen once. This sample is part of a study of T cell responses to AZD1222 COVID-19 vaccine. Overall study findings and caveats: Reportedly, close to half of spike-specific TCRs are directed against unmutated variant regions.

The clonotype was recovered from an adult in good health. The gene calls are TRBV6-6 and TRBJ1-3; D unresolved. This specimen consisted of peripheral blood, obtained on day 0 of AZD1222 vaccination. DNA of the CDR3: TGTGCCAGCAGCCCCCTCAGGCAGACCTCTGGAAACACCATATATTTT. Protein sequence: CASSPLRQTSGNTIYF.